The entry below gives a single TCR beta chain sequence along with its context. The antigen is undetermined. TCRdb re-analysed the 5' RACE reads in MiXCR, keeping a single row per CDR3 protein. The sample consists of around 300,000 distinct CDR3 sequences, around a tenth of them appearing once. The data derive from a study of CD8 T cells in ankylosing spondylitis. There are 14 residues in the CDR3. The V gene end was trimmed by 5 bases and the J gene end by 3 bases; junction bases not matched to a gene: 8. Germline V gene sequence: CDR1 DFQATT, CDR2 SNEGSKA (reference sequence). Whole-study results and caveats: Certain motif variants had earlier been reported in reactive arthritis synovial fluid and blood. Blood from ankylosing spondylitis patients appeared to carry a characteristic roughly eight-variant TCR beta motif.

J is TRBJ2-3 and V is TRBV20-1; 7 bases are a match to TRBD1. Sequenced sample: blood, either unsorted or a sorted T cell fraction (not recorded which). The receptor was derived from a female donor with ankylosing spondylitis or in good health (not recorded which). CDR3 bases: TGCAGTGCTGCACAGGGGATAGGGACAGATACGCAGTATTTT. Translation gives CSAAQGIGTDTQYF.